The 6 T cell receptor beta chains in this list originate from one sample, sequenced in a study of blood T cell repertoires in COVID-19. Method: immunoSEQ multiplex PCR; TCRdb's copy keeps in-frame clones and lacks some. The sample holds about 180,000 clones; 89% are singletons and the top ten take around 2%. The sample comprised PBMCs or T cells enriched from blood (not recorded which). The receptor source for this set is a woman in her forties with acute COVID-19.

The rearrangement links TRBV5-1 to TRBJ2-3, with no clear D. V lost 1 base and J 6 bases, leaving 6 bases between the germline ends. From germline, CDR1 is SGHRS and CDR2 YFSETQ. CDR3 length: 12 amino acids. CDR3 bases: TGCGCCAGCAGCTTGTCCGGGGATACGCAGTATTTT. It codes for CASSLSGDTQYF. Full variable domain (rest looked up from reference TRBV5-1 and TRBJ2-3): KAGVTQTPRYLIKTRGQQVTLSCSPISGHRSVSWYQQTPGQGLQFLFEYFSETQRNKGNFPGRFSGRQFSNSRSEMNVSTLELGDSALYLCASSLSGDTQYFGPGTRLTVL.

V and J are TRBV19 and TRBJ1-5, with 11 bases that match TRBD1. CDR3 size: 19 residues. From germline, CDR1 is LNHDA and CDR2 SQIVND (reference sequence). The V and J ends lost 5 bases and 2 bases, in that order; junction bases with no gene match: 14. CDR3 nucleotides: TGTGCCAGTAGTTTACCCCCCAGGACAGGGGGCGCGGGCAATCAGCCCCAGCATTTT. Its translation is CASSLPPRTGGAGNQPQHF.

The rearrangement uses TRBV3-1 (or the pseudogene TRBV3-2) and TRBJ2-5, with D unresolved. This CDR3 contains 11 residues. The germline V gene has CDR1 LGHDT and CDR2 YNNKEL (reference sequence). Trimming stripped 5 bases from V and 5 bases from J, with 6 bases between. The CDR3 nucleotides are TGTGCCAGCAGCAGAGCGGAGACCCAGTACTTC. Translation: CASSRAETQYF.

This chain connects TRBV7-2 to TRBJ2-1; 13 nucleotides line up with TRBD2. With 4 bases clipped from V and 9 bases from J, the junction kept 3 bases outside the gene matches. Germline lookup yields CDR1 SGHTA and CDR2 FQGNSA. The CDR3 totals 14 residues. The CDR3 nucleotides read TGTGCCAGCAGCTCCAGGACTAGCGGGGGTGAGCAGTTCTTC. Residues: CASSSRTSGGEQFF.

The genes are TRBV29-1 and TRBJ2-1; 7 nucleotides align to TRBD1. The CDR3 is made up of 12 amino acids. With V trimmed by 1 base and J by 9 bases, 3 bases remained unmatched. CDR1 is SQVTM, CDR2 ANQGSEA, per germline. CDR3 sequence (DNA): TGCAGCGTTGAAGGCAGGGGGATTGAGCAGTTCTTC. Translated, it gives CSVEGRGIEQFF.

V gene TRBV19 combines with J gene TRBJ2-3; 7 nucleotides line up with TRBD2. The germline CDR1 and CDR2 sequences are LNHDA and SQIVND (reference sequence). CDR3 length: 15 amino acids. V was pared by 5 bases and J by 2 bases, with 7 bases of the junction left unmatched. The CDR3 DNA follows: TGTGCCAGTAGTGTACTAGCGCGTAACACAGATACGCAGTATTTT. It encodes CASSVLARNTDTQYF.